These 17 T cell receptor beta chains came from one sample sequenced in a study of T cell changes during pregnancy in multiple sclerosis. Profiling relied on immunoSEQ multiplex PCR, and the TCRdb table lists in-frame clones only, not all of them. Here the sample spans 15,000 to 20,000 clones, about 89% being singletons. Sequences were derived from CD8+ T cells from peripheral blood mononuclear cells, sampled in the third trimester of pregnancy. All receptors come from a female donor in good health, enrolled as a control in a pregnancy study.

V usage is TRBV14 and J usage is TRBJ2-1, with TRBD2 matching over 8 bases. Per germline, CDR1 SGHDN and CDR2 FVKESK. The V segment lost 0 bases and the J segment 3 bases; nucleotides outside the gene matches: 1. This CDR3 region has 15 residues. In nucleotides, the CDR3 is TGTGCCAGCAGCCAAGATAGCGGGATCTACAATGAGCAGTTCTTC. Translating it yields CASSQDSGIYNEQFF.

The CDR3 loop is CASSFTLAGLSYEQYF. The DNA of the CDR3 is TGTGCCAGCAGTTTTACACTAGCGGGCCTATCCTACGAGCAGTACTTC. The chain is built from TRBV28 and TRBJ2-7, with TRBD2 matching over 9 bases. Per the germline V gene, CDR1 is MDHEN and CDR2 is SYDVKM. This CDR3 spans 16 amino acids. J gave up 1 base and V 3 bases, and 7 bases lay outside the gene matches.

This clone was counted once. V is TRBV5-5 and J is TRBJ2-7, with D unresolved. Germline values: CDR1 SGHKS, CDR2 YYEKEE (reference sequence). The CDR3 covers 12 residues. Trimming pared 4 bases from V and 3 bases from J, leaving 8 bases between. Written as DNA, the CDR3 is TGTGCCAGCAGCCCTGAACTCTACGAGCAGTACTTC. The encoded protein is CASSPELYEQYF.

J is TRBJ2-7 and V is TRBV4-2; 9 nucleotides align to TRBD1. The V gene end was trimmed by 3 bases and the J gene end by 1 base; junction bases not matched to a gene: 13. This CDR3 has 18 residues. CDR1 LGHNA and CDR2 YNFKEQ come from the germline V gene. This chain's CDR3 is CASSQPPGTGSRSYEQYF. For the CDR3, the DNA is TGTGCCAGCAGCCAGCCACCCGGGACAGGGAGTAGATCCTACGAGCAGTACTTC.

The rearrangement links TRBV27 to TRBJ2-5; TRBD2 aligns across 11 bases. V shed 5 bases, J shed 2 bases, and the junction held 7 bases outside the gene matches. The CDR3 extends over 16 amino acids. Per germline, CDR1 MNHEY and CDR2 SMNVEV (reference sequence). The CDR3 DNA sequence: TGTGCCAGCAGTCCCCTAGCGGGGGGCACTCAAGAGACCCAGTACTTC. Amino acid sequence: CASSPLAGGTQETQYF.

Only a few counts were recorded for this clone. The rearrangement joins TRBV6-1 to TRBJ2-7; TRBD1 matches 7 bases. The ends lost 2 bases at V and 2 bases at J; junction bases unmatched: 3. This CDR3 contains 14 residues. The germline V gene encodes CDR1 MNHNS and CDR2 SASEGT. The CDR3 loop reads CASSESQGAYEQYF. For the CDR3, the DNA is TGTGCCAGCAGTGAAAGTCAGGGGGCCTACGAGCAGTACTTC.

CDR3 coding DNA: TGCAGCGTTGACAAGGGCGGGGCTACTGAAGCTTTCTTT. Protein product: CSVDKGGATEAFF. This chain connects TRBV29-1 to TRBJ1-1; possibly TRBD1 for D (5 bases). The CDR3 length is 13 residues. V was clipped by 3 bases and J by 5 bases, with 13 bases between them. CDR1 is SQVTM and CDR2 is ANQGSEA in the germline V gene.

This clone appeared once. The V gene is TRBV7-9, the J gene TRBJ1-2; 8 bases agree with TRBD1. Germline assignment: CDR1 SEHNR and CDR2 FQNEAQ (reference sequence). Trimming took 5 bases from V and 2 from J; bases not matched to a gene: 7. This CDR3 spans 15 amino acids. The CDR3 nucleotides read TGTGCCAGCAGCCATACGGACAGGGAAAACTATGGCTACACCTTC. Translating gives CASSHTDRENYGYTF.

V is TRBV30 and J is TRBJ1-2; the D gene is possibly TRBD1 (6 bases). V was clipped by 2 bases and J by 3 bases, with 22 bases between them. This CDR3 has 17 residues. Germline assignment: CDR1 GTSNPN and CDR2 SVGIG (reference sequence). CDR3 sequence (DNA): TGTGCCTGGAGTCCGCGACGGGGGGCGCTGGGCGACTATGGCTACACCTTC. Its protein is CAWSPRRGALGDYGYTF.

The chain employs TRBV28 and TRBJ1-4; no firm D call. This CDR3 has 13 amino acids. V was pared by 8 bases and J by 10 bases, with 17 bases between. CDR1 is MDHEN and CDR2 is SYDVKM in the germline V gene. CDR3 sequence reads: CASENSLSGKLFF. The CDR3, as DNA: TGTGCCAGCGAGAACAGTCTCAGCGGAAAACTGTTTTTT.

The chain employs TRBV28 and TRBJ1-5, with D possibly matching TRBD1 (6 bases). V lost 5 bases to trimming and J lost 3 bases, with 20 bases between them. Germline CDR1 MDHEN, CDR2 SYDVKM. The CDR3 consists of 17 residues. The CDR3 nucleotides read TGTGCCAGCAGTCCAAGGGGGGGCTGGTCTTCCAATCAGCCCCAGCATTTT. It codes for CASSPRGGWSSNQPQHF.

The chain joins TRBV7-9 to TRBJ2-2; 13 nucleotides align to TRBD2. Unmatched junction bases numbered 9, after V lost 6 bases and J lost 5 bases. The CDR3 is 17 residues long. Germline V gene sequence: CDR1 SEHNR, CDR2 FQNEAQ (reference sequence). Here the CDR3 reads CASRTTSGRAGTGELFF. The DNA for the CDR3 is TGTGCCAGCAGAACAACTAGCGGGAGGGCGGGGACCGGGGAGCTGTTTTTT.

Within the sample, this clone is medium-sized. The rearrangement links TRBV6-4 to TRBJ1-1; D is uncertain. This CDR3 has 13 residues. V dropped 0 bases and J dropped 1 base, with 3 bases sitting between them. CDR1 is MRHNA and CDR2 is SNTAGT in the germline V gene. The CDR3 sequence: CASSDSQNTEAFF. CDR3 coding DNA: TGTGCCAGCAGTGACTCACAGAACACTGAAGCTTTCTTT.

V is TRBV29-1 and J is TRBJ2-7; D not resolved. The CDR3 spans 11 residues. V was trimmed by 4 bases and J by 4 bases, leaving 8 bases between them. The germline V gene encodes CDR1 SQVTM and CDR2 ANQGSEA. The CDR3 DNA reads TGCAGCGTTGGGGCCGAGTACGAGCAGTACTTC. It codes for CSVGAEYEQYF.

The rearrangement joins TRBV18 to TRBJ2-5; 9 nucleotides agree with TRBD1. This CDR3 has 13 residues. CDR1 and CDR2 (germline): KGHSH, LQKENI. V gave up 8 bases and J gave up 5 bases; unmatched junction bases: 6. The CDR3 DNA sequence: TGTGCCAGCCGCGGGACAGGGTATGAGACCCAGTACTTC. This encodes CASRGTGYETQYF. The full variable domain, its missing parts supplied by reference TRBV18 and TRBJ2-5, is NAGVMQNPRHLVRRRGQEARLRCSPMKGHSHVYWYRQLPEEGLKFMVYLQKENIIDESGMPKERFSAEFPKEGPSILRIQQVVRGDSAAYFCASRGTGYETQYFGPGTRLLVL.

This clone was counted once. The V gene is TRBV11-2, the J gene TRBJ1-2; possible D gene TRBD1, 5 bases. Germline CDR1 is SGHAT and CDR2 is FQNNGV. V shed 5 bases and J shed 4 bases, with 17 bases lying between them. The CDR3 length is 15 residues. CDR3 region: CASSPGGGSVYGYTF. The CDR3 nucleotides are TGTGCCAGCAGCCCGGGGGGGGGTTCTGTCTATGGCTACACCTTC.

The chain employs TRBV29-1 and TRBJ2-3; D might be TRBD1 (5 bases). The V gene's germline CDR1 is SQVTM and CDR2 ANQGSEA. The ends were cut back, 2 bases at V and 2 bases at J, with 8 bases in the middle. CDR3 length: 13 residues. The CDR3 reads CSVEPTDTDTQYF. The DNA of the CDR3 is TGCAGCGTTGAACCGACAGACACAGATACGCAGTATTTT.